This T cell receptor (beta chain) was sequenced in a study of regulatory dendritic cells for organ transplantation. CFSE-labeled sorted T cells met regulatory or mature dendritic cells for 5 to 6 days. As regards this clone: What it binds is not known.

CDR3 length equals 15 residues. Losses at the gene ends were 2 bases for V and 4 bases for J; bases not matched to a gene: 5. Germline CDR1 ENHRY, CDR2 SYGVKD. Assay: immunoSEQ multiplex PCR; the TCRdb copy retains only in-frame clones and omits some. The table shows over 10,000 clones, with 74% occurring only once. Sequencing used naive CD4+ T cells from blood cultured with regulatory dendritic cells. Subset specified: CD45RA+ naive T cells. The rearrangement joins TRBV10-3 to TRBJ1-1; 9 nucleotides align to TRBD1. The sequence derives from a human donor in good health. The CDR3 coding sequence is TGTGCCATCAGTGAGAGGACAGGGGTAGGCACTGAAGCTTTCTTT. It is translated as CAISERTGVGTEAFF.